The 31 T cell receptor beta chains below come from one sample, sequenced in a study of cytomegalovirus exposure and HLA in healthy donors. The study ran its PCR with 60 Vbeta and 13 Jbeta primers. Profiling relied on immunoSEQ multiplex PCR, and the TCRdb table lists in-frame clones only, not all of them. The table lists approximately 150,000 clones, 66% of them singletons. Material for sequencing was PBMCs. The origin of the receptors is a woman aged 55-75 years in good health and CMV-seronegative.

This sequence joins TRBV5-8 and TRBJ2-1; tentatively, D is TRBD1 (6 bases). Germline CDR1 is SGHTS and CDR2 is YDEGEE. The CDR3 is made up of 15 amino acids. The V and J ends lost 2 bases and 6 bases respectively, with 15 bases between them. This CDR3 is CASSFNGQPGNEQFF. CDR3 bases: TGTGCCAGCAGCTTTAATGGACAGCCGGGCAATGAGCAGTTCTTC.

The CDR3 sequence is CASSGKREGIHEQFF. CDR3 DNA sequence: TGTGCCAGCAGCGGAAAACGGGAGGGTATTCATGAGCAGTTCTTC. The chain is built from TRBV9 and TRBJ2-1; 8 bases match TRBD2. J gave up 8 bases and V 3 bases, and 10 bases lay outside the gene matches. This CDR3 is built from 15 residues. Germline V gene data show CDR1 as SGDLS and CDR2 as YYNGEE. Supplemented by reference TRBV9 and TRBJ2-1, the full variable domain reads DSGVTQTPKHLITATGQRVTLRCSPRSGDLSVYWYQQSLDQGLQFLIQYYNGEERAKGNILERFSAQQFPDLHSELNLSSLELGDSALYFCASSGKREGIHEQFFGPGTRLTVL.

The V and J genes are TRBV5-1 and TRBJ1-2, with 9 bases aligning to TRBD1. V shed 8 bases and J 10 bases; nucleotides not matched to a gene: 15. The germline gives CDR1 SGHRS, CDR2 YFSETQ. The CDR3 spans 14 residues. CDR3 in amino acids: CASTSGTGRVTYTF. The CDR3 nucleotides read TGCGCCAGTACCTCGGGGACAGGGAGGGTAACCTACACCTTC.

The chain uses TRBV19 and TRBJ1-4; the D is unclear. Trimming took 3 bases from V and 8 from J, leaving 10 bases between them. This CDR3 spans 13 amino acids. Germline lookup yields CDR1 LNHDA and CDR2 SQIVND (reference sequence). DNA for the CDR3: TGTGCCAGTAGTATCGTCCGGGAGGAAAAACTGTTTTTT. It yields the protein CASSIVREEKLFF.

The chain uses TRBV2 and TRBJ2-4; 10 bases align to TRBD1. The CDR3 loop spans 18 amino acids. Losses at the gene ends were 6 bases for V and 3 bases for J; bases not matched to a gene: 14. The germline CDR1 and CDR2 sequences are SNHLY and FYNNEI. CDR3 in DNA: TGTGCCAGCAGCCCTCGAACCGGGACAGGGGAAATCAAAAACATTCAGTACTTC. Translating it yields CASSPRTGTGEIKNIQYF.

The gene calls are TRBV5-1 and TRBJ2-1, with TRBD2 matching over 7 bases. V lost 4 bases to trimming and J lost 8 bases; unmatched junction nucleotides: 3. The CDR3 sequence is 12 residues long. The V gene's germline CDR1 is SGHRS and CDR2 YFSETQ. The CDR3 protein is CASSTGLHEQFF. The CDR3 DNA follows: TGCGCCAGCAGCACGGGACTACATGAGCAGTTCTTC.

This clone was detected only once. V and J are TRBV2 and TRBJ2-3, with 10 bases identical to TRBD2. Per the germline V gene, CDR1 is SNHLY and CDR2 is FYNNEI. J gave up 10 bases and V 5 bases, and 12 bases lay outside the gene matches. This CDR3 comprises 15 residues. The CDR3 region has the DNA TGTGCCAGCAGTCCCAAGGTAGCGGGGGGTGCGTCGCAGTATTTT. Its translation: CASSPKVAGGASQYF.

This rearrangement joins TRBV6-6 to TRBJ2-1, with a possible D match to TRBD2 (6 bases). Trimming stripped 0 bases from V and 13 bases from J, with 19 bases between. Looked up from germline, CDR1 is MNHNY and CDR2 is SVGAGI (reference sequence). The CDR3 runs to 15 residues. The CDR3 nucleotides read TGTGCCAGCAGTTACTCCGGGGAGGCCACGAAGGGCCAGTTCTTC. This translates into CASSYSGEATKGQFF.

The CDR3 loop reads CAISHPGLAGTDTQYF. The DNA of the CDR3 is TGTGCCATCAGTCACCCCGGACTAGCGGGCACAGATACGCAGTATTTT. The chain combines TRBV10-3 with TRBJ2-3, with TRBD2 matching over 10 bases. V dropped 5 bases and J dropped 1; count of bases not matched to a gene: 6. Germline V gives CDR1 ENHRY, CDR2 SYGVKD. The CDR3 has 16 amino acids.

There are many counts of this clone. V is TRBV15 and J is TRBJ2-7; possibly TRBD2 for D (5 bases). Trimming took 3 bases from V and 3 from J, leaving 12 bases between them. CDR1 LNHNV and CDR2 YYDKDF come from the germline V gene (reference sequence). The CDR3 totals 14 residues. The CDR3 sequence: CATSRPRGLYEQYF. CDR3 nucleotides: TGTGCCACCAGCAGGCCCCGGGGTCTCTACGAGCAGTACTTC.

The chain employs TRBV7-6 and TRBJ1-1, with 9 bases matching TRBD1. J was trimmed by 1 base and V by 5 bases; bases with no gene match: 2. Per the germline V gene, CDR1 is SGHVS and CDR2 is FNYEAQ. This CDR3 has 14 amino acids. CDR3 nucleotide sequence: TGTGCCAGCAGCCCGGGACAGGGGAACACTGAAGCTTTCTTT. It translates to CASSPGQGNTEAFF.

The CDR3 sequence is CASSFVQGLTDTQYF. CDR3 DNA sequence: TGTGCCAGCAGTTTTGTACAGGGGCTCACAGATACGCAGTATTTT. The chain joins TRBV28 to TRBJ2-3; 7 bases are shared with TRBD1. This CDR3 region has 15 residues. The V and J ends lost 3 bases and 2 bases, in that order; junction bases with no gene match: 5. Germline V gene lookup returns CDR1 MDHEN and CDR2 SYDVKM.

This chain connects TRBV19 to TRBJ1-5; D call uncertain. Trimming cost V 2 bases and J 5 bases, with 7 bases left between them. CDR1 LNHDA and CDR2 SQIVND come from the germline V gene (reference sequence). This CDR3 has 13 amino acids. The CDR3: CASSISRDQPQHF. The CDR3 nucleotides are TGTGCCAGTAGTATATCCCGGGATCAGCCCCAGCATTTT.

V and J are TRBV7-2 and TRBJ2-3; 9 bases are shared with TRBD2. Trimming removed 3 bases from V and 5 bases from J; junction bases left unmatched: 3. The CDR3 runs to 14 residues. Germline assignment: CDR1 SGHTA and CDR2 FQGNSA. The CDR3 DNA follows: TGTGCCAGCAGCTTTATACTAGCGGGAGATACGCAGTATTTT. It is translated as CASSFILAGDTQYF.

The table lists this clone with a few counts. The rearrangement uses TRBV19 and TRBJ2-5; 8 nucleotides align to TRBD1. After removal of 5 bases from V and 4 bases from J, the junction contained 9 bases not matched to a gene. This CDR3 contains 15 residues. Germline loops: CDR1 LNHDA, CDR2 SQIVND (reference sequence). In DNA form, the CDR3 reads TGTGCCAGTAGTTCAGGGGGCGCCTCGGGAGAGACCCAGTACTTC. Encoded protein: CASSSGGASGETQYF.

The chain carries TRBV5-6 and TRBJ2-7; 9 bases line up with TRBD1. The J segment lost 2 bases and the V segment lost 6 bases, leaving 3 bases of the junction unmatched. CDR1 is SGHDT and CDR2 is YYEEEE in the germline V gene. CDR3 size: 13 residues. The chain's CDR3 is CASTDRGAYEQYF. CDR3 DNA sequence: TGTGCCAGCACCGACAGGGGGGCCTACGAGCAGTACTTC. The variable domain in full, with the rest retrieved from reference TRBV5-6 and TRBJ2-7, is DAGVTQSPTHLIKTRGQQVTLRCSPKSGHDTVSWYQQALGQGPQFIFQYYEEEERQRGNFPDRFSGHQFPNYSSELNVNALLLGDSALYLCASTDRGAYEQYFGPGTRLTVT.

The V call is TRBV2, the J call TRBJ1-2, with a tentative D call TRBD1 (6 bases). The V end was cut by 6 bases, the J end by 7 bases, with 9 bases between. The CDR3 extends over 11 amino acids. Germline CDR1 reads SNHLY; CDR2 reads FYNNEI. The CDR3 is CASRRDIGYTF. In nucleotides, the CDR3 is TGTGCCAGCAGGAGGGACATTGGCTACACCTTC.

The chain uses TRBV7-8 and TRBJ2-3; D unresolved. Germline V lookup: CDR1 SGHVS, CDR2 FQNEAQ. V was pared by 4 bases and J by 1 base, with 12 bases between. The CDR3 spans 15 residues. CDR3 nucleotides: TGTGCCAGCAGCTCCCTGAGAGTTCGCACAGATACGCAGTATTTT. Its protein product is CASSSLRVRTDTQYF.

The chain links TRBV6-1 to TRBJ1-5; 9 bases match TRBD1. Germline CDR1 is MNHNS and CDR2 is SASEGT. The CDR3 spans 15 residues. The trim removed 5 bases at V and 2 bases at J, leaving 4 bases unmatched. The CDR3 region is CASSIQGAGNQPQHF. The CDR3 bases are TGTGCCAGCAGTATACAGGGGGCGGGCAATCAGCCCCAGCATTTT.

This clone turned up a few times. The chain joins TRBV19 to TRBJ1-5; TRBD1 is a possible D gene (6 bases). Trimming cost V 7 bases and J 1 base, with 11 bases left between them. Germline V gene sequence: CDR1 LNHDA, CDR2 SQIVND (reference sequence). CDR3 length: 14 residues. The CDR3 DNA reads TGTGCCAGTATCCCGGACAGCAGCAATCAGCCCCAGCATTTT. Translation: CASIPDSSNQPQHF.

CDR3: CASSPRAEETQYF. CDR3 in DNA: TGTGCCAGCAGCCCTCGTGCGGAAGAGACCCAGTACTTC. This sequence joins TRBV5-4 and TRBJ2-5; the D is unclear. The CDR3 totals 13 residues. The germline V and J ends were trimmed by 4 bases and 3 bases, with 10 bases remaining between them. Germline V gene data show CDR1 as SGHNT and CDR2 as YYREEE (reference sequence).

In this sample, this clone turned up a few times. This chain joins TRBV5-4 and TRBJ2-7; 7 bases align to TRBD1. The CDR3 totals 15 residues. V was pared by 3 bases and J by 1 base, with 7 bases of the junction left unmatched. Germline CDR1 and CDR2: SGHNT and YYREEE (reference sequence). The CDR3: CASSSRDSKSYEQYF. The CDR3 DNA reads TGTGCCAGCAGCTCCCGGGACAGTAAATCCTACGAGCAGTACTTC.

J is TRBJ1-2 and V is TRBV6-5, with D possibly matching TRBD1 (6 bases). Germline V CDR1 and CDR2: MNHEY, SVGAGI. Trimming stripped 5 bases from V and 0 bases from J, with 13 bases between. The CDR3 is 15 amino acids. Written as DNA, the CDR3 is TGTGCCAGCAGTCCTACAGGGAACCCTAACTATGGCTACACCTTC. Translation: CASSPTGNPNYGYTF.

J is TRBJ1-1 and V is TRBV5-4; D is perhaps TRBD1 (5 bases). The length of the CDR3 is 13 residues. Germline V lookup: CDR1 SGHNT, CDR2 YYREEE (reference sequence). V was clipped by 5 bases and J by 4 bases, with 12 bases between them. The CDR3 sequence: CASRYGGSTEAFF. CDR3 nucleotide sequence: TGTGCCAGCAGGTATGGGGGGTCCACTGAAGCTTTCTTT. The full variable domain, completed using reference TRBV5-4 and TRBJ1-1, is ETGVTQSPTHLIKTRGQQVTLRCSSQSGHNTVSWYQQALGQGPQFIFQYYREEENGRGNFPPRFSGLQFPNYSSELNVNALELDDSALYLCASRYGGSTEAFFGQGTRLTVV.

The chain joins TRBV5-1 to TRBJ2-7, with TRBD1 as a possible D gene (6 bases). Trimming left V 4 bases short and J 8 bases short, with 13 bases between. Germline-derived CDR1 and CDR2 are SGHRS and YFSETQ. The CDR3 is 12 residues long. The CDR3 region is CASSPSRDKQYF. In DNA, the CDR3 is TGCGCCAGCAGCCCTAGCAGGGACAAGCAGTACTTC.

V is TRBV5-1 and J is TRBJ1-3; D ambiguous. V was shortened by 0 bases and J by 0 bases, with 10 bases between the two germline ends. Germline loops: CDR1 SGHRS, CDR2 YFSETQ. CDR3 size: 16 residues. For the CDR3, the DNA is TGCGCCAGCAGCTTGGACGCGAGAAGCTCTGGAAACACCATATATTTT. Translating gives CASSLDARSSGNTIYF.

The J gene is TRBJ2-2, the V gene TRBV9; 14 bases align to TRBD2. Germline CDR1 reads SGDLS; CDR2 reads YYNGEE. The CDR3 is made up of 17 amino acids. Trimming took 3 bases from V and 4 from J; bases not matched to a gene: 5. The CDR3 region is CASSGTSGRWSTGELFF. CDR3 DNA sequence: TGTGCCAGCAGCGGGACTAGCGGGAGGTGGAGCACCGGGGAGCTGTTTTTT.

The chain is built from TRBV7-6 and TRBJ2-7; D is uncertain. V lost 2 bases to trimming and J lost 2 bases, with 19 bases between them. This CDR3 has 17 residues. Germline V lookup: CDR1 SGHVS, CDR2 FNYEAQ. CDR3 sequence reads: CASSLSENVQRPYEQYF. DNA of the CDR3: TGTGCCAGCAGCTTATCAGAAAATGTACAGAGACCCTACGAGCAGTACTTC.

The chain couples TRBV7-3 to TRBJ2-1, with 9 positions matching TRBD2. Looked up from germline, CDR1 is SGHTA and CDR2 is FQGTGA. The trim removed 2 bases at V and 4 bases at J, leaving 3 bases unmatched. The CDR3 extends over 15 amino acids. The CDR3 loop is CASSLAGGKYNEQFF. Here the CDR3 DNA reads TGTGCCAGCAGCTTAGCGGGAGGGAAATACAATGAGCAGTTCTTC.

The chain carries TRBV7-8 and TRBJ2-1, with D uncertain. CDR3 size: 15 residues. Germline CDR1 and CDR2: SGHVS and FQNEAQ. V gave up 5 bases and J gave up 6 bases, with 17 bases separating them. CDR3 sequence: CASSVVAKPFNEQFF. CDR3 in DNA: TGTGCCAGCAGCGTGGTCGCGAAACCCTTCAATGAGCAGTTCTTC.

The table lists this clone with a few counts. The J gene is TRBJ1-3, the V gene TRBV9, with D tentatively TRBD1 (5 bases). The CDR3 contains 16 residues. The germline gives CDR1 SGDLS, CDR2 YYNGEE. The V gene lost 1 base and the J gene lost 0 bases, with 11 bases spanning the gap. The CDR3 loop reads CASSVKGPSSGNTIYF. In nucleotides, the CDR3 is TGTGCCAGCAGCGTAAAGGGGCCCAGCTCTGGAAACACCATATATTTT.